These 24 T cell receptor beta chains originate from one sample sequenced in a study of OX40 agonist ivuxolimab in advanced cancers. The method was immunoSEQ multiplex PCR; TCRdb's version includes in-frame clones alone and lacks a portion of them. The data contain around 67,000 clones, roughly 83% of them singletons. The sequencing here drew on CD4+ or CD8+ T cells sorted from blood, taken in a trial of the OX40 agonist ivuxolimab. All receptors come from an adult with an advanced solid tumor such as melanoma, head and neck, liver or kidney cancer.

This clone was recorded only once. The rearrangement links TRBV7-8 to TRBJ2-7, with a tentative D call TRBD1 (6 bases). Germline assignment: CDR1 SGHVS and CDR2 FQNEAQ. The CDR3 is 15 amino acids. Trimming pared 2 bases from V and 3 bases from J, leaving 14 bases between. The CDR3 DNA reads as TGTGCCAGCAGCTTAAAATCAGGGGCCCTCTACGAGCAGTACTTC. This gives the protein CASSLKSGALYEQYF.

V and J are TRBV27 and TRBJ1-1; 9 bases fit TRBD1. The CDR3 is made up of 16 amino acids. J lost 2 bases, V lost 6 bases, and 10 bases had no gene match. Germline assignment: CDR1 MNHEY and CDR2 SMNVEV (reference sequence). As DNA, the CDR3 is TGTGCCAGCAGCATAAATTACAGGGGGCCCAACACTGAAGCTTTCTTT. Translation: CASSINYRGPNTEAFF.

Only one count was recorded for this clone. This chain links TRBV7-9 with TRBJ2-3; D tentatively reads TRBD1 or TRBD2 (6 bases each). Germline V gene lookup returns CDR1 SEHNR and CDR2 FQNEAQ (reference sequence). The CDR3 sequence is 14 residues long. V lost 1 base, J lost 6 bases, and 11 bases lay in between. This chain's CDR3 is CASSLGGGRDTQYF. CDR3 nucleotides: TGTGCCAGCAGCTTAGGAGGGGGGCGGGATACGCAGTATTTT. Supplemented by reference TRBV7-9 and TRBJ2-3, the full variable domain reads DTGVSQNPRHKITKRGQNVTFRCDPISEHNRLYWYRQTLGQGPEFLTYFQNEAQLEKSRLLSDRFSAERPKGSFSTLEIQRTEQGDSAMYLCASSLGGGRDTQYFGPGTRLTVL.

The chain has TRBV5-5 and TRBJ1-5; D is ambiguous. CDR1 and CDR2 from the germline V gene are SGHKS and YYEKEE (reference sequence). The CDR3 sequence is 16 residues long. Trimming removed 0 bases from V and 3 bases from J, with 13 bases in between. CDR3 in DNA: TGTGCCAGCAGCTTGGGTCCCGGATTGGACAATCAGCCCCAGCATTTT. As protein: CASSLGPGLDNQPQHF.

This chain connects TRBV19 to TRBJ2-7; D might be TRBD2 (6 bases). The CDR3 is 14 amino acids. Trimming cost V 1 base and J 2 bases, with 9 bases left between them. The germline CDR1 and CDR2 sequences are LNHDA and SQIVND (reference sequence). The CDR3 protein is CASSIAGGTYEQYF. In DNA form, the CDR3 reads TGTGCCAGTAGTATAGCCGGGGGTACCTACGAGCAGTACTTC.

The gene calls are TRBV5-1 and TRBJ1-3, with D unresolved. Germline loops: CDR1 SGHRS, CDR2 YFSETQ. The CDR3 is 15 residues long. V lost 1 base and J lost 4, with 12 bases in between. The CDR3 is CASSLSPTAGNTIYF. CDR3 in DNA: TGCGCCAGCAGCTTGTCCCCAACGGCGGGAAACACCATATATTTT.

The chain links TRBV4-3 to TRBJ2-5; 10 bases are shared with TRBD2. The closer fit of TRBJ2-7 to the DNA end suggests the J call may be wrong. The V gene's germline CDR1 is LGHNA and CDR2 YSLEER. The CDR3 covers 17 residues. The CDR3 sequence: CASSQEVLAGRTYEQYF. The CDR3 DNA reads TGCGCCAGCAGCCAAGAGGTACTAGCGGGACGAACCTACGAGCAGTACTTC.

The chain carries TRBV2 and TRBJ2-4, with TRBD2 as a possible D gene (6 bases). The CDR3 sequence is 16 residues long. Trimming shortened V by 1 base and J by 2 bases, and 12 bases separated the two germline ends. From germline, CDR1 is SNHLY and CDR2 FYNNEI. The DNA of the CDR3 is TGTGCCAGCAGTGAAGGGGCCGGGGGTACCAAAAACATTCAGTACTTC. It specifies CASSEGAGGTKNIQYF.

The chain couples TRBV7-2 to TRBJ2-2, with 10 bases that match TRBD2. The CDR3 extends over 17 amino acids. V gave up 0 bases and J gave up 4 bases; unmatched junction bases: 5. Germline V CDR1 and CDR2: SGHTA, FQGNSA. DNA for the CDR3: TGTGCCAGCAGCTTAGCGTCTAGCGGGAGCACCACCGGGGAGCTGTTTTTT. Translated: CASSLASSGSTTGELFF.

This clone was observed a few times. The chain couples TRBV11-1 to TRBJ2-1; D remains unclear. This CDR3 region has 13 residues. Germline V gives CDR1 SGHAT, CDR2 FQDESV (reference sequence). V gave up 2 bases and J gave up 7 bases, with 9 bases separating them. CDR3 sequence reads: CASSLSPWNEQFF. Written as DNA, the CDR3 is TGTGCCAGCAGCTTATCTCCTTGGAATGAGCAGTTCTTC. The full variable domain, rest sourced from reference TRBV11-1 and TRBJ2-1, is EAEVAQSPRYKITEKSQAVAFWCDPISGHATLYWYRQILGQGPELLVQFQDESVVDDSQLPKDRFSAERLKGVDSTLKIQPAELGDSAMYLCASSLSPWNEQFFGPGTRLTVL.

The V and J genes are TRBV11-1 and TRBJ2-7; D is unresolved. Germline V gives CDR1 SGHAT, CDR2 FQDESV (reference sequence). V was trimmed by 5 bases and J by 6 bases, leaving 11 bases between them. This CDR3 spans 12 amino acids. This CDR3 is CASSQTTAEQYF. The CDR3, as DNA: TGTGCCAGCAGCCAAACAACAGCCGAGCAGTACTTC.

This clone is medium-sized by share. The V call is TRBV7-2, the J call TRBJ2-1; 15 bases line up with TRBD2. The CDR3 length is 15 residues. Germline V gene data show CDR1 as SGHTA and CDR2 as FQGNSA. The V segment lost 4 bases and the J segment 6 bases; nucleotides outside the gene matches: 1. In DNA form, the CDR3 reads TGTGCCAGCAGCTCGGGACTAGCGGGAGGCAATGAGCAGTTCTTC. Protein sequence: CASSSGLAGGNEQFF.

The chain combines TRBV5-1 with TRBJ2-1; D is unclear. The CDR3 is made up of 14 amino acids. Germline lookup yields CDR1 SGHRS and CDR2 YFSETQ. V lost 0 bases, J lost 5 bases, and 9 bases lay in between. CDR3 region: CASSLVDPDNEQFF. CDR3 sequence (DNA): TGCGCCAGCAGCTTGGTGGACCCTGACAATGAGCAGTTCTTC.

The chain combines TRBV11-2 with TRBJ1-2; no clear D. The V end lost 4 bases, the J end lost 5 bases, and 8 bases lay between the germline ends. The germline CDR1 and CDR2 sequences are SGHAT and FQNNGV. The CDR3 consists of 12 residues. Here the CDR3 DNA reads TGTGCCAGCAGCTCGGAAGCTTATGGCTACACCTTC. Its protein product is CASSSEAYGYTF. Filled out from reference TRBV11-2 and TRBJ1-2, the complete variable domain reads EAGVAQSPRYKIIEKRQSVAFWCNPISGHATLYWYQQILGQGPKLLIQFQNNGVVDDSQLPKDRFSAERLKGVDSTLKIQPAKLEDSAVYLCASSSEAYGYTFGSGTRLTVV.

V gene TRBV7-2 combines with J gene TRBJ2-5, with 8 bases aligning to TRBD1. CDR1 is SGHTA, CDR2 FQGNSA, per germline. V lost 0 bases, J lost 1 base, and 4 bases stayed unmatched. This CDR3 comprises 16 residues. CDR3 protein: CASSLAPGQVQETQYF. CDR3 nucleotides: TGTGCCAGCAGCTTAGCCCCGGGACAGGTCCAAGAGACCCAGTACTTC. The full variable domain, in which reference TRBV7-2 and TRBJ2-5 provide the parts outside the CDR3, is GAGVSQSPSNKVTEKGKDVELRCDPISGHTALYWYRQSLGQGLEFLIYFQGNSAPDKSGLPSDRFSAERTGGSVSTLTIQRTQQEDSAVYLCASSLAPGQVQETQYFGPGTRLLVL.

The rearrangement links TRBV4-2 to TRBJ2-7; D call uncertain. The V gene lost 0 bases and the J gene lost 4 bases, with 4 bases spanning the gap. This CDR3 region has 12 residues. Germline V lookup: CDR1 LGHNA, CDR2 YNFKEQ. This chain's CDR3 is CASSQDTYEQYF. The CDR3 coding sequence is TGTGCCAGCAGCCAAGATACTTACGAGCAGTACTTC.

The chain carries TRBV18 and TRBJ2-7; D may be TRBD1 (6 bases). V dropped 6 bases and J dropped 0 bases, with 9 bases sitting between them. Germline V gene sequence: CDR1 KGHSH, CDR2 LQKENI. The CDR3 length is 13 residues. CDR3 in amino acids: CASSRDTSYEQYF. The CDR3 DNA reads TGTGCCAGCTCTAGGGACACCTCCTACGAGCAGTACTTC.

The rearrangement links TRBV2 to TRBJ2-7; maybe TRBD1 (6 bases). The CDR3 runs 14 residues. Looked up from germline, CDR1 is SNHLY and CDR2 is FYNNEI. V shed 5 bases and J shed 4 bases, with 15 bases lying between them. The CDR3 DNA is TGTGCCAGCAGTTCCCAGGGGTCCGGGTACGAGCAGTACTTC. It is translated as CASSSQGSGYEQYF.

The CDR3 is CAWSVYLRGAYNEQFF. For the CDR3, the DNA is TGTGCCTGGAGTGTATACTTGCGGGGGGCCTACAATGAGCAGTTCTTC. The rearrangement links TRBV30 to TRBJ2-1, with TRBD2 matching 8 bases. This CDR3 has 16 amino acids. Germline CDR1 GTSNPN, CDR2 SVGIG (reference sequence). The V and J ends lost 0 bases and 2 bases, in that order; junction bases with no gene match: 6.

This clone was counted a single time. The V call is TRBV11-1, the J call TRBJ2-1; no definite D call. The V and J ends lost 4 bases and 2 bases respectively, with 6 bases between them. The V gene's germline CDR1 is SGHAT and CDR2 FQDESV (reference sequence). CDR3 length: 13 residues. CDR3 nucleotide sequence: TGTGCCAGCAGCTCCTTGACCTACAATGAGCAGTTCTTC. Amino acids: CASSSLTYNEQFF.

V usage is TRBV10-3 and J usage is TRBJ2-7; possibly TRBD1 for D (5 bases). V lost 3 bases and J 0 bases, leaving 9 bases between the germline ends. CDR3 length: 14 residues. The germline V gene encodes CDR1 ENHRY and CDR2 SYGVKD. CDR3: CAISEVGVSYEQYF. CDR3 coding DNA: TGTGCCATCAGTGAAGTAGGGGTCTCCTACGAGCAGTACTTC.

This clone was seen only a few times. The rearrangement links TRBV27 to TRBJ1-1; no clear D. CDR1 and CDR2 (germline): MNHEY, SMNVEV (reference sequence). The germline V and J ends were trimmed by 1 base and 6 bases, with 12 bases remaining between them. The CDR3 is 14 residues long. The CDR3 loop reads CASSLFSWEPEAFF. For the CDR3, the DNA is TGTGCCAGCAGTTTATTCTCGTGGGAGCCTGAAGCTTTCTTT.

The CDR3 nucleotides are TGTGCCAGCAGCCCCCGGGTCGGGGGGCTACAAATGAATGAGCAGTTCTTC. Its protein is CASSPRVGGLQMNEQFF. The V and J genes are TRBV7-9 and TRBJ2-1, with a possible D match to TRBD2 (7 bases). Deletions cut 5 bases from V and 7 bases from J, with 24 bases between. The CDR3 length is 17 residues. Germline V CDR1 and CDR2: SEHNR, FQNEAQ (reference sequence).

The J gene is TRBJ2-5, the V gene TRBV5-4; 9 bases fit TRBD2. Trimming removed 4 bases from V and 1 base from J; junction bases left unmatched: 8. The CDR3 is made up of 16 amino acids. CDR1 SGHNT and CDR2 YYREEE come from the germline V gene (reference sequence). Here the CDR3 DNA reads TGTGCCAGCAGCCCCCGGGGCGGGGGGGCCCAAGAGACCCAGTACTTC. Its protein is CASSPRGGGAQETQYF.